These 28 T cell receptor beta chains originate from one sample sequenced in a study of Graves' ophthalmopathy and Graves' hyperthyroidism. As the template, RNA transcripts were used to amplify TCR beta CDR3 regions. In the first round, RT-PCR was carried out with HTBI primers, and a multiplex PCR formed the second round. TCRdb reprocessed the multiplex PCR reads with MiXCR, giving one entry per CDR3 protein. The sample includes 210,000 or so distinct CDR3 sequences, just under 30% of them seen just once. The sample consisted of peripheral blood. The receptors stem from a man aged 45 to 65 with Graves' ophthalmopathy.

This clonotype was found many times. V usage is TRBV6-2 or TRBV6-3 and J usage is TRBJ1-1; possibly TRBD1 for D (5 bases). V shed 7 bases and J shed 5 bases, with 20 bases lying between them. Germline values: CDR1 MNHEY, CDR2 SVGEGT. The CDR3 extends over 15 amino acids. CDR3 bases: TGTGCCAGCACCCCGGGACTACAGTTAGGGACTGAAGCTTTCTTT. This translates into CASTPGLQLGTEAFF.

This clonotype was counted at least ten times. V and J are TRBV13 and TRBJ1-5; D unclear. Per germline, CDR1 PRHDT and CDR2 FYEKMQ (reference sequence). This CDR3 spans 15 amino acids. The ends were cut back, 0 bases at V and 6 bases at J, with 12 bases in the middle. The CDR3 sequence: CASSLGGRTGQPQHF. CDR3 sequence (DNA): TGTGCCAGCAGCTTAGGGGGCAGGACCGGTCAGCCCCAGCATTTT. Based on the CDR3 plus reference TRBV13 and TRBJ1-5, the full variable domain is AAGVIQSPRHLIKEKRETATLKCYPIPRHDTVYWYQQGPGQDPQFLISFYEKMQSDKGSIPDRFSAQQFSDYHSELNMSSLELGDSALYFCASSLGGRTGQPQHFGDGTRLSIL.

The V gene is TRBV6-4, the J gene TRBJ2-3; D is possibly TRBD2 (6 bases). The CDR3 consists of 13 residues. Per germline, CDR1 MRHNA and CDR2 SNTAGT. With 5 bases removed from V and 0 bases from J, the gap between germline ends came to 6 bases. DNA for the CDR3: TGTGCCAGCAGTAGCGGGAGCACAGATACGCAGTATTTT. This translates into CASSSGSTDTQYF.

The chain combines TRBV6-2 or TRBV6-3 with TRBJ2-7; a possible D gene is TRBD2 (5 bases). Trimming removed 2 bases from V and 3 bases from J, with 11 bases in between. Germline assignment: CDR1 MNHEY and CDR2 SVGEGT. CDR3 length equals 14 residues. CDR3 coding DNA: TGTGCCAGCAGTTACCCGAGCGGAGTCTACGAGCAGTACTTC. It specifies CASSYPSGVYEQYF.

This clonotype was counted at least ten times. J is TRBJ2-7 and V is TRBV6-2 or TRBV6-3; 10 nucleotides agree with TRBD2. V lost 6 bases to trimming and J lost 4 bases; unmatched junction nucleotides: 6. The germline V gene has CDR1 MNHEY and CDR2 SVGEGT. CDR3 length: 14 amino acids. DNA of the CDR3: TGTGCCAGCAGACCGGGACTAGCGCGTTACGAGCAGTACTTC. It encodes CASRPGLARYEQYF.

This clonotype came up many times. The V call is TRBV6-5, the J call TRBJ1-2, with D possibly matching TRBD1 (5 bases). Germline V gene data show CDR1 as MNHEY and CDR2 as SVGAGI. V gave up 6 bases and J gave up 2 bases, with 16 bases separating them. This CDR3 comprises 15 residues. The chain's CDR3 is CASSNTGTVNYGYTF. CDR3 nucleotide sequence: TGTGCCAGCAGCAATACCGGGACGGTCAACTATGGCTACACCTTC.

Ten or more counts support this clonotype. In DNA, the CDR3 is TGTGCCATCAGTTCGGTTACTGAAGCTTTCTTT. It encodes CAISSVTEAFF. V and J are TRBV10-3 and TRBJ1-1; D unresolved. The CDR3 runs to 11 residues. Deletions cut 5 bases from V and 5 bases from J, with 6 bases between. Germline CDR1 and CDR2: ENHRY and SYGVKD.

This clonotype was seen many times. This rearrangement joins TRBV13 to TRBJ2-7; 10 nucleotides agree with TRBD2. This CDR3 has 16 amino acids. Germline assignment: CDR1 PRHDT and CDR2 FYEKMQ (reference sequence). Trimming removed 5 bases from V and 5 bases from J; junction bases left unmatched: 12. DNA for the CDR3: TGTGCCAGCAGCCTTGGGGGGGCTAGCGGGAGTCACGAGCAGTACTTC. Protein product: CASSLGGASGSHEQYF.

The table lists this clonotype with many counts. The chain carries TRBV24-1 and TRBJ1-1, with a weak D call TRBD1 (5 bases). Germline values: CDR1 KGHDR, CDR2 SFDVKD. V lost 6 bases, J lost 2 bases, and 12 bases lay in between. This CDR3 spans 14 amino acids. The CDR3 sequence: CATSSARANTEAFF. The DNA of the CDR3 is TGTGCCACCAGTTCCGCCAGGGCTAACACTGAAGCTTTCTTT.

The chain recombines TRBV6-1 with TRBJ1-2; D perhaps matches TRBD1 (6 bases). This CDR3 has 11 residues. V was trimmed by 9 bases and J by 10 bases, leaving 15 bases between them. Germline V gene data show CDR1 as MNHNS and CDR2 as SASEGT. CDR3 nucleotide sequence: TGTGCCAGTGGACAGTACGGGGACTACACCTTC. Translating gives CASGQYGDYTF.

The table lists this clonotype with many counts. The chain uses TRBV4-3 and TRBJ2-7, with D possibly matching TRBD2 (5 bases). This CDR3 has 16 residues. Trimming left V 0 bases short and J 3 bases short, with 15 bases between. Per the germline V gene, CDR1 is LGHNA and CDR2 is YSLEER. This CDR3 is CASSQEGEGRNYEQYF. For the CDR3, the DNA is TGCGCCAGCAGCCAAGAGGGAGAAGGGAGAAACTACGAGCAGTACTTC.

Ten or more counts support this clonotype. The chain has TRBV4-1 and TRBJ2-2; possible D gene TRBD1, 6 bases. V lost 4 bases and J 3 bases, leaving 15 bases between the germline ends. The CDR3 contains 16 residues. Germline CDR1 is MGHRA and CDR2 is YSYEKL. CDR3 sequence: CASSPARTAYTGELFF. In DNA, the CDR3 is TGCGCCAGCAGCCCGGCCAGGACAGCCTACACCGGGGAGCTGTTTTTT.

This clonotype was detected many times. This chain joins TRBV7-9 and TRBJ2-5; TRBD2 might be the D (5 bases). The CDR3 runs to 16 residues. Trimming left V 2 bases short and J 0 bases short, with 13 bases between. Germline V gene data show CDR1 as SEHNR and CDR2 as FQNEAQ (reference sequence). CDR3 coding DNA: TGTGCCAGCAGCTTAACTCACCCCGGGAACCAAGAGACCCAGTACTTC. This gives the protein CASSLTHPGNQETQYF.

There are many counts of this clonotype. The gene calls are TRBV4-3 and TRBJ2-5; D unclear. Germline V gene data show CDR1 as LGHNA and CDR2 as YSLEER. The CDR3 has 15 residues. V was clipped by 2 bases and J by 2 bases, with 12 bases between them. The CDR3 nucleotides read TGCGCCAGCAGCCAATCATTTGGCTATCAAGAGACCCAGTACTTC. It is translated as CASSQSFGYQETQYF.

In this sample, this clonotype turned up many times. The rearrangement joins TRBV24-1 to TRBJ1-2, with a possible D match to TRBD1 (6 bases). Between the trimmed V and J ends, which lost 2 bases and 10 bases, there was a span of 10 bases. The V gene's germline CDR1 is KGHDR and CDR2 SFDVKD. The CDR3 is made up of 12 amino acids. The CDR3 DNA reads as TGTGCCACCAGTGATTCTGGACAGTTCTACACCTTC. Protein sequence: CATSDSGQFYTF.

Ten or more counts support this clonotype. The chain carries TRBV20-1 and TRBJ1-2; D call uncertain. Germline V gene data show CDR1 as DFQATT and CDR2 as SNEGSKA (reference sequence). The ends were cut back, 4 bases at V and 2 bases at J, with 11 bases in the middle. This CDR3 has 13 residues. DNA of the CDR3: TGCAGTGCTACTGGGCAGGACAACTATGGCTACACCTTC. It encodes CSATGQDNYGYTF.

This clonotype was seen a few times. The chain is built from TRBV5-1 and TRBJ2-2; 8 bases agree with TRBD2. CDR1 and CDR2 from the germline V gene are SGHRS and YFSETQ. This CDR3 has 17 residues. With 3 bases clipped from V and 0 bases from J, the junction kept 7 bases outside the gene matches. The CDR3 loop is CASSSFLAGTNTGELFF. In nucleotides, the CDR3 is TGCGCCAGCAGCTCCTTCTTAGCGGGGACGAACACCGGGGAGCTGTTTTTT. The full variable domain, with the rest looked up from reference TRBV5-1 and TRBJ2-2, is KAGVTQTPRYLIKTRGQQVTLSCSPISGHRSVSWYQQTPGQGLQFLFEYFSETQRNKGNFPGRFSGRQFSNSRSEMNVSTLELGDSALYLCASSSFLAGTNTGELFFGEGSRLTVL.

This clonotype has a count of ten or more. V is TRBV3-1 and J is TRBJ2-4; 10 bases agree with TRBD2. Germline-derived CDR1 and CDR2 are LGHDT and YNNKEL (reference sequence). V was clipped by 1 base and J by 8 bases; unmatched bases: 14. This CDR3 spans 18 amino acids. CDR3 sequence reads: CASSQVISSGRLIDIQYF. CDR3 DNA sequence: TGTGCCAGCAGCCAAGTTATTTCTAGCGGGAGACTTATCGACATTCAGTACTTC.

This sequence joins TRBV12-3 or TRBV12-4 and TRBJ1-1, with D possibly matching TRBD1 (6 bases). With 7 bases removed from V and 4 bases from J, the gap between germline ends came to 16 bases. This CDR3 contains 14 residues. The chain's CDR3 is CASTLLQGGTEAFF. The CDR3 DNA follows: TGTGCCAGCACCCTCCTACAGGGTGGCACTGAAGCTTTCTTT.

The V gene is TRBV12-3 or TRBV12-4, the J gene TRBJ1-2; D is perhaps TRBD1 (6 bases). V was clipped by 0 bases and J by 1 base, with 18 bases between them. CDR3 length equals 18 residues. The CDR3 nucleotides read TGTGCCAGCAGTTTAGCGGTAGGACAGCCCAACAATAACTATGGCTACACCTTC. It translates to CASSLAVGQPNNNYGYTF.

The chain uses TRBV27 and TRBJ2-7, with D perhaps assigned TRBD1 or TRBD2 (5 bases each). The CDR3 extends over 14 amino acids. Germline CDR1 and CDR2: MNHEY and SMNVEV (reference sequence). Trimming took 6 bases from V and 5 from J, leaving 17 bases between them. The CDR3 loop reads CASRARGAGHEQYF. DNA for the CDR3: TGTGCCAGCAGGGCCCGTGGGGCGGGTCACGAGCAGTACTTC.

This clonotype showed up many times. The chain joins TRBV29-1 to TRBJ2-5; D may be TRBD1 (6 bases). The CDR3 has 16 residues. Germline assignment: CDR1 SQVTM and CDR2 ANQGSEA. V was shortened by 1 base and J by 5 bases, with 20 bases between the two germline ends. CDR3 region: CSVEGLGARSWETQYF. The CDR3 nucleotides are TGCAGCGTTGAAGGCCTGGGGGCCCGGTCGTGGGAGACCCAGTACTTC. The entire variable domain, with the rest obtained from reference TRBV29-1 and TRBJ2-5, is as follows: SAVISQKPSRDICQRGTSLTIQCQVDSQVTMMFWYRQQPGQSLTLIATANQGSEATYESGFVIDKFPISRPNLTFSTLTVSNMSPEDSSIYLCSVEGLGARSWETQYFGPGTRLLVL.

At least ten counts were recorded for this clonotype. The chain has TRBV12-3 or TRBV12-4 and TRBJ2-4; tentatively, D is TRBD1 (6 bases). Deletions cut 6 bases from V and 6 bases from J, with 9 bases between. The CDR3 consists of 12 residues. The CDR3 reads CASSPDRNIQYF. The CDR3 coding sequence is TGTGCCAGCAGCCCGGACAGAAACATTCAGTACTTC.

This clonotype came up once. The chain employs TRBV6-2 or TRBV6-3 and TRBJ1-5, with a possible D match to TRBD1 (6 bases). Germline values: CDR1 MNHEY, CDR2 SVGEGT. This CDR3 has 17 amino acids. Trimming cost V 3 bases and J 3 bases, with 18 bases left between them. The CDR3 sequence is CASSYSSGGLYNQPQHF. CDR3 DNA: TGTGCCAGCAGTTATTCATCCGGGGGGCTTTACAATCAGCCCCAGCATTTT.

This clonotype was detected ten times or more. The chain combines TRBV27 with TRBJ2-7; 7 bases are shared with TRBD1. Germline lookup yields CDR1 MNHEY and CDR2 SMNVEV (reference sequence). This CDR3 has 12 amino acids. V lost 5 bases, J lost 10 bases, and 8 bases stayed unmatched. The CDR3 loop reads CASSLPGQPQYF. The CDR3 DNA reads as TGTGCCAGCAGTCTCCCGGGACAGCCTCAGTACTTC.

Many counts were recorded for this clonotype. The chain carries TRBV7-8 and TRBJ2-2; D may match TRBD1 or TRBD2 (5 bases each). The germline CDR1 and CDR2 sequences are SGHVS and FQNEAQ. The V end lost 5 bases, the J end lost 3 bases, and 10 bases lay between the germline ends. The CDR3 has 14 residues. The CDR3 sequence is CASSKGRDTGELFF. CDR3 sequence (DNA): TGTGCCAGCAGCAAGGGACGGGACACCGGGGAGCTGTTTTTT.

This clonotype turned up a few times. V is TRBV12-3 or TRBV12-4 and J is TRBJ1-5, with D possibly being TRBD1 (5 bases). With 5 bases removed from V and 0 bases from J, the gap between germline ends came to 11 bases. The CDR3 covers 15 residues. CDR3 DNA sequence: TGTGCCAGCAGTCGTATAAGGGGTAGCAATCAGCCCCAGCATTTT. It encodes CASSRIRGSNQPQHF.

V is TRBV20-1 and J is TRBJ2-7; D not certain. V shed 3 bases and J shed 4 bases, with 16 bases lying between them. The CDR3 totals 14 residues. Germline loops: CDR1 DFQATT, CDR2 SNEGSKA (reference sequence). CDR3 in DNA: TGCAGTGCTAGCCTGGGCGGATCGACTTACGAGCAGTACTTC. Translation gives CSASLGGSTYEQYF.